This T cell receptor (beta chain) is drawn from a study of radiotherapy plus CTLA-4 blockade in lung cancer. Profiled with immunoSEQ multiplex PCR; TCRdb holds only in-frame clones, not every one. The sample includes 80,000 or so clones, 78% of them seen just once. With 6 bases removed from V and 0 bases from J, the gap between germline ends came to 6 bases. The CDR3 totals 13 residues. In germline, CDR1 is LNHDA, CDR2 SQIVND (reference sequence). The sample in question was peripheral blood, obtained from a patient treated with radiotherapy plus ipilimumab. The sequence was obtained from a human donor with non-small cell lung cancer who had a partial response to radiotherapy plus ipilimumab. Some clones in this sample may be carry-over from other donors' samples. The chain recombines TRBV19 with TRBJ1-5, with D possibly TRBD1 on 5 matching bases. CDR3 region: CASRGLSNQPQHF. In DNA form, the CDR3 reads TGTGCCAGTAGGGGACTTAGCAATCAGCCCCAGCATTTT.